Listed below are T cell receptor beta chains from one sample, sequenced in a study of OX40 agonist ivuxolimab in advanced cancers. Only in-frame clones appear in the TCRdb table, and some are missing; sequencing was by immunoSEQ multiplex PCR. The profile covers more than 55,000 clones, with roughly 84% appearing a single time and roughly 6.1% taken by the ten largest. The specimen comprised CD4+ or CD8+ T cells sorted from blood, sampled in a trial of the OX40 agonist ivuxolimab. The receptors originated from an adult with an advanced solid tumor such as melanoma, head and neck, liver or kidney cancer. Each CDR3 is given without its conserved first and last residue.

TRBV6-5	TRBJ2-1	ASSYPTDYNEQF
TRBV13	TRBJ1-2	ASSFRDRESYGYT
TRBV5-8	TRBJ1-5	ASRRGGARNQPQH
TRBV28	TRBJ2-7	ASRSGGNTYEQY
TRBV18	TRBJ1-1	ASSPVGTGGRGTEAF
TRBV18	TRBJ2-2	ASSPLGATTGELF
TRBV19	TRBJ2-2	ASSWAGQTGELF
TRBV2	TRBJ1-5	ASSNPRMSDSRNSNQPQH
TRBV27	TRBJ1-4	ASSFTGLNEKLF
TRBV19	TRBJ2-1	ASSILGPTGMNEQF
TRBV21-1	TRBJ2-5	ASSNGRDKQETQY
TRBV19	TRBJ1-1	ASSRGITTNLNTEAF
TRBV5-1	TRBJ2-5	ASSKDSGLAGVQQY
TRBV13	TRBJ1-5	ASSLGAGNQPQH
TRBV27	TRBJ2-1	ASASSGSSYNEQF
TRBV10-3	TRBJ1-4	AIRGQLTNEKLF
TRBV4-3	TRBJ1-6	ASSQEQGRNSPLH
TRBV5-1	TRBJ1-1	ASSKWTGGGVMNTEAF
TRBV28	TRBJ1-5	ASNGQRYSNQPQH
TRBV29-1	TRBJ1-1	SVIYGGTEAF
TRBV18	TRBJ2-1	ASSPPGTRGSGEQF
TRBV7-8	TRBJ1-1	ASSLATGPTEAF
TRBV2	TRBJ1-2	ASRWTGMDGYGYT
TRBV4-3	TRBJ2-1	ASSTSSTASYNEQF
TRBV29-1	TRBJ2-1	SVQGTSGGAASSYNEQF
TRBV6-5	TRBJ1-1	ASGKFPAF
TRBV4-2	TRBJ1-1	ASSQVDRGTEAF